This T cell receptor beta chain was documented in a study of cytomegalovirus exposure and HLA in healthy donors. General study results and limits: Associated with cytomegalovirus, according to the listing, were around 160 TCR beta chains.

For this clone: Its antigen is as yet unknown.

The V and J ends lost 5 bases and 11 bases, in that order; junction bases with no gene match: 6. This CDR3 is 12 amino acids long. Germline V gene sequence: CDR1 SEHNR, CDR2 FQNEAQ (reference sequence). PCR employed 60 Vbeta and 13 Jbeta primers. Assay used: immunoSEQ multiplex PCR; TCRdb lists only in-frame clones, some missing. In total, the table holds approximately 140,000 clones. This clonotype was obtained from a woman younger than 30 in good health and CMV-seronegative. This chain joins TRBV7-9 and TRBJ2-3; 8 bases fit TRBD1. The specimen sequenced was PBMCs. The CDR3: CASSLDRVVQYF. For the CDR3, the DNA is TGTGCCAGCAGCCTGGACAGGGTGGTGCAGTATTTT.